Listed here are 9 T cell receptor beta chains from one sample, sequenced in a study of shared clonotypes between healthy human individuals. Clones were read by immunoSEQ multiplex PCR, and TCRdb kept only the in-frame ones, dropping some. The table includes fewer than 1 million clones, around 96% detected once. The naive CD8 fraction comprised CD45RO-negative cells positively selected for CCR7 and excluded terminally differentiated effector memory CD45RA+ cells. Sequencing was done on a sample of naive CD8+ T cells sorted from blood. The receptors were sampled from a man aged 30-40 years in good health.

The gene calls are TRBV4-1 and TRBJ1-1, with 9 nucleotides matching TRBD1. This CDR3 comprises 17 residues. Looked up from germline, CDR1 is MGHRA and CDR2 is YSYEKL. Trimming removed 0 bases from V and 1 base from J; junction bases left unmatched: 6. The CDR3 loop reads CASSQERQGGRNTEAFF. Written as DNA, the CDR3 is TGCGCCAGCAGCCAAGAACGACAGGGGGGAAGGAACACTGAAGCTTTCTTT.

This clone was picked up one time. This chain connects TRBV28 to TRBJ2-7, with a tentative D call TRBD1 (6 bases). The length of the CDR3 is 12 residues. The V gene lost 11 bases and the J gene lost 0 bases, with 11 bases spanning the gap. In germline, CDR1 is MDHEN, CDR2 SYDVKM. Written as DNA, the CDR3 is TGTGCCCACAACAGGGACTCCTACGAGCAGTACTTC. Translating gives CAHNRDSYEQYF.

The chain has TRBV7-9 and TRBJ1-5; 11 bases map to TRBD1. The CDR3 is made up of 15 amino acids. In germline, CDR1 is SEHNR, CDR2 FQNEAQ (reference sequence). V dropped 5 bases and J dropped 5; count of bases not matched to a gene: 5. CDR3 sequence (DNA): TGTGCCAGCAGCCCGGGACAGGGGGTTGATCAGCCCCAGCATTTT. Its protein is CASSPGQGVDQPQHF.

Only one count was recorded for this clone. The chain has TRBV27 and TRBJ2-1; 11 nucleotides agree with TRBD2. This CDR3 has 13 residues. Germline CDR1 and CDR2: MNHEY and SMNVEV (reference sequence). V was clipped by 6 bases and J by 8 bases; unmatched bases: 3. The CDR3 DNA sequence: TGTGCCAGCAGCACTAGCGGGAGCGATGAGCAGTTCTTC. This sequence encodes CASSTSGSDEQFF.

The chain carries TRBV7-9 and TRBJ2-3; 11 positions agree with TRBD1. The V and J ends lost 5 bases and 3 bases, in that order; junction bases with no gene match: 7. From germline, CDR1 is SEHNR and CDR2 FQNEAQ (reference sequence). The CDR3 is made up of 16 amino acids. The CDR3 bases are TGTGCCAGCAGCCAGGGACAGGGGGTTTTGACAGATACGCAGTATTTT. This translates into CASSQGQGVLTDTQYF.

V and J are TRBV9 and TRBJ2-3; the match to TRBD2 covers 10 bases. This CDR3 contains 16 residues. The germline gives CDR1 SGDLS, CDR2 YYNGEE. V lost 4 bases and J lost 0; bases outside the gene matches: 5. In DNA, the CDR3 is TGTGCCAGCAGCACCCGAGCGGGAGGGAGCACAGATACGCAGTATTTT. Its protein is CASSTRAGGSTDTQYF.

This chain connects TRBV28 to TRBJ2-1; 8 bases agree with TRBD2. Trimming took 6 bases from V and 3 from J; bases not matched to a gene: 4. Germline CDR1 is MDHEN and CDR2 is SYDVKM. This CDR3 is 14 amino acids long. The CDR3 DNA is TGTGCCAGCAGAACTAGCGGAGTCTACAATGAGCAGTTCTTC. Translating it yields CASRTSGVYNEQFF.

V and J are TRBV19 and TRBJ1-2; tentatively, D is TRBD1 (5 bases). This CDR3 is built from 15 residues. Germline assignment: CDR1 LNHDA and CDR2 SQIVND (reference sequence). Deletions cut 5 bases from V and 3 bases from J, with 16 bases between. CDR3 residues: CASSGPGTEYYGYTF. DNA of the CDR3: TGTGCCAGTAGTGGGCCAGGGACGGAATACTATGGCTACACCTTC. Combining the CDR3 with reference TRBV19 and TRBJ1-2 gives the whole variable domain DGGITQSPKYLFRKEGQNVTLSCEQNLNHDAMYWYRQDPGQGLRLIYYSQIVNDFQKGDIAEGYSVSREKKESFPLTVTSAQKNPTAFYLCASSGPGTEYYGYTFGSGTRLTVV.

The sample holds one count of this clone. This sequence joins TRBV7-2 and TRBJ1-2; D is unclear. Germline V gene lookup returns CDR1 SGHTA and CDR2 FQGNSA. The CDR3 loop spans 14 amino acids. V lost 1 base and J lost 6, with 12 bases in between. CDR3 coding DNA: TGTGCCAGCAGCTTAGAGCCCGGATGGGATGGCTACACCTTC. Translation: CASSLEPGWDGYTF.